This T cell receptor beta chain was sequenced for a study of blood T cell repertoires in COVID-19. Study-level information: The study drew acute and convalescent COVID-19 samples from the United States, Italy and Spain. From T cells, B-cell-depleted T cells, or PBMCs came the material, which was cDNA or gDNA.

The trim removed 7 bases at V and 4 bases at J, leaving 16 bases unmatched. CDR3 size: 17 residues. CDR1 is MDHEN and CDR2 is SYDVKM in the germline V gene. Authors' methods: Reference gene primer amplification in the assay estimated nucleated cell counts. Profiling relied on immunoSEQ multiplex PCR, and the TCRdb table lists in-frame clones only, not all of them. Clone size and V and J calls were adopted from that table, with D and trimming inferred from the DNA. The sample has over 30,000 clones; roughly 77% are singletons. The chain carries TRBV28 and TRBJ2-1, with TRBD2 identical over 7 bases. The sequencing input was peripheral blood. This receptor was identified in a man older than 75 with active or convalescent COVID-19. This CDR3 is CASTTGGSKGFYNEQFF. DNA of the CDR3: TGTGCCAGCACCACCGGGGGGAGCAAAGGGTTTTACAATGAGCAGTTCTTC.